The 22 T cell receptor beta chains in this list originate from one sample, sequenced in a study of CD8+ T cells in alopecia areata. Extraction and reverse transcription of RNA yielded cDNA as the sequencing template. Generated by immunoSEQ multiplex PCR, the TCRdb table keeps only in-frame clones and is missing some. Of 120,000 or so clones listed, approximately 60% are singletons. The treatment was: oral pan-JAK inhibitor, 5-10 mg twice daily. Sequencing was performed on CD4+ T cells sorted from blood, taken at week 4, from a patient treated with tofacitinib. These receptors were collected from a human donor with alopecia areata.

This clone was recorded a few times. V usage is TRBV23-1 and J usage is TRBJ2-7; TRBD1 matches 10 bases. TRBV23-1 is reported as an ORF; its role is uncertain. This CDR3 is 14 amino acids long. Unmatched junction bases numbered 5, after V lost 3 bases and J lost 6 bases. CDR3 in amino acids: CASSQGTGVFEQYF. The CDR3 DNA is TGCGCCAGCAGTCAGGGGACAGGGGTTTTCGAGCAGTACTTC.

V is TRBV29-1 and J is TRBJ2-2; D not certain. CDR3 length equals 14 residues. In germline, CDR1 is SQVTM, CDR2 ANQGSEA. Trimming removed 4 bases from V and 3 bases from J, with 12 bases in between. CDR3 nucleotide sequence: TGCAGCGTTGGAGGTGGTAGGGACACCGGGGAGCTGTTTTTT. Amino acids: CSVGGGRDTGELFF.

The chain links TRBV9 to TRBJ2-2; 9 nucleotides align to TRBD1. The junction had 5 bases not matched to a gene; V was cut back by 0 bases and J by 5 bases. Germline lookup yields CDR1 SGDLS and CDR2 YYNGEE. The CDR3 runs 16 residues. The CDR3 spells CASSVEGTGPTGELFF. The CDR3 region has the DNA TGTGCCAGCAGCGTAGAAGGGACAGGGCCTACCGGGGAGCTGTTTTTT.

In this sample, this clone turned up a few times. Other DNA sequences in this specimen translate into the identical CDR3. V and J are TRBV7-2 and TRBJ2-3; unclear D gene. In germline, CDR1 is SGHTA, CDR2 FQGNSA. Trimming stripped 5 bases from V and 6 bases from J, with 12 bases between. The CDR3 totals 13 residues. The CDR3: CASSPGPWDTQYF. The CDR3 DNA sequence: TGTGCCAGCAGCCCGGGCCCATGGGATACGCAGTATTTT.

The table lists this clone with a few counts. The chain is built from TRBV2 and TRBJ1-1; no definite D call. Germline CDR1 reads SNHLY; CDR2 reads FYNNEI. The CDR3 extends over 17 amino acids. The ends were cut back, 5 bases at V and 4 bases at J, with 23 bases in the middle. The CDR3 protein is CASSKYSGLDMGTEAFF. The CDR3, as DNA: TGTGCCAGCAGTAAATACAGCGGGCTTGACATGGGCACTGAAGCTTTCTTT.

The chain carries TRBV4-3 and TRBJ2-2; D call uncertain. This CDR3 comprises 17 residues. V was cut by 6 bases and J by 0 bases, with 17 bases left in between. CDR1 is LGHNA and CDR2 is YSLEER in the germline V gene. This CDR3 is CASRCPLEQTNTGELFF. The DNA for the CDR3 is TGCGCCAGCAGGTGCCCGCTGGAACAAACGAACACCGGGGAGCTGTTTTTT.

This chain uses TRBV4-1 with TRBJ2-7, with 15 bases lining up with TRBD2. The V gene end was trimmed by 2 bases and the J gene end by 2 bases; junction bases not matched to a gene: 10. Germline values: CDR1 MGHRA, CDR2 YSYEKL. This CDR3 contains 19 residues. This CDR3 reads CASSQTPRGLAGGAYEQYF. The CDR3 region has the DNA TGCGCCAGCAGCCAAACCCCACGGGGACTAGCGGGAGGAGCCTACGAGCAGTACTTC.

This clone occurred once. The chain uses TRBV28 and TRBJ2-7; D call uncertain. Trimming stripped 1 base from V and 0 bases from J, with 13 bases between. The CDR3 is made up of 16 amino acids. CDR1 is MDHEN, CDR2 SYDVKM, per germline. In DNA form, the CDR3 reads TGTGCCAGCAGTTTATTTATGCAGGAATTCTCCTACGAGCAGTACTTC. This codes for CASSLFMQEFSYEQYF.

The CDR3 reads CASSFSGTGDNSPLHF. The CDR3, as DNA: TGTGCCAGCAGTTTTTCTGGGACAGGGGATAATTCACCCCTCCACTTT. This sequence joins TRBV27 and TRBJ1-6, with 10 nucleotides matching TRBD1. The J segment lost 5 bases and the V segment lost 3 bases, leaving 4 bases of the junction unmatched. Germline V gene data show CDR1 as MNHEY and CDR2 as SMNVEV (reference sequence). This CDR3 comprises 16 residues.

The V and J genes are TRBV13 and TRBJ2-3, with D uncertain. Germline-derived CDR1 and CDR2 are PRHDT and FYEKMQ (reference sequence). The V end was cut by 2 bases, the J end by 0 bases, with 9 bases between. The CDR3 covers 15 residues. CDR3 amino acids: CASSLRTASTDTQYF. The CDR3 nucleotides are TGTGCCAGCAGCTTAAGGACCGCTAGCACAGATACGCAGTATTTT.

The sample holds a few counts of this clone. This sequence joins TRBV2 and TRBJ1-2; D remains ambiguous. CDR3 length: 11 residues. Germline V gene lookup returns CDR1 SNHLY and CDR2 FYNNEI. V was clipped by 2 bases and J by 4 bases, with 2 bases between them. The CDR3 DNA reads TGTGCCAGCAGTGAAACCTATGGCTACACCTTC. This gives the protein CASSETYGYTF.

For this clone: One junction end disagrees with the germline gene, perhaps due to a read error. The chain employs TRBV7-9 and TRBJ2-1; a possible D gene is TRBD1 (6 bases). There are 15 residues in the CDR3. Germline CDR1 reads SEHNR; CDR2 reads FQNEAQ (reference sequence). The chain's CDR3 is CASSLGVGAVNEQFF. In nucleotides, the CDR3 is TGTGCCAGCAGTTTAGGTGTGGGGGCGGTCAATGAGCAGTTCTTC.

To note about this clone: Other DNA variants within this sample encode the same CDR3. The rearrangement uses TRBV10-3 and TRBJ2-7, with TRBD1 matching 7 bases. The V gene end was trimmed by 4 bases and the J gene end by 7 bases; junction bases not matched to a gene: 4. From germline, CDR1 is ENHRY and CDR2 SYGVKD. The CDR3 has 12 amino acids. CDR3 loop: CAISGQGEEQYF. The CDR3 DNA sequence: TGTGCCATCAGTGGACAGGGTGAAGAGCAGTACTTC.

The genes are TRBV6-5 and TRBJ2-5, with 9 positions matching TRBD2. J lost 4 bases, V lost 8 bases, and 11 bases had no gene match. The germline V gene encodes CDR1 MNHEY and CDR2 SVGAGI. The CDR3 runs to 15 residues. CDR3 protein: CASAGLAGSGETQYF. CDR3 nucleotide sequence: TGTGCCAGCGCGGGGCTAGCGGGATCAGGAGAGACCCAGTACTTC.

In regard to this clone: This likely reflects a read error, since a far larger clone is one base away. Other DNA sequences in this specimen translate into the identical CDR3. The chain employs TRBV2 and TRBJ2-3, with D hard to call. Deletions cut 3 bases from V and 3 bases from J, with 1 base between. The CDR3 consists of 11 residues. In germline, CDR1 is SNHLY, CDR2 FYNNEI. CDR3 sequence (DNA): TGTGCCAGCAGTGAGACAGATACGCAGTATTTT. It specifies CASSETDTQYF.

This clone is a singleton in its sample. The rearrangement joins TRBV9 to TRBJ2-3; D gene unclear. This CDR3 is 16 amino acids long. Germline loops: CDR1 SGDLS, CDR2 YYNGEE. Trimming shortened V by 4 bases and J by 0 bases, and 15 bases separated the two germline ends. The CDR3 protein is CASSYRGPPSTDTQYF. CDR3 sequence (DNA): TGTGCCAGCAGCTACCGCGGTCCGCCTAGCACAGATACGCAGTATTTT.

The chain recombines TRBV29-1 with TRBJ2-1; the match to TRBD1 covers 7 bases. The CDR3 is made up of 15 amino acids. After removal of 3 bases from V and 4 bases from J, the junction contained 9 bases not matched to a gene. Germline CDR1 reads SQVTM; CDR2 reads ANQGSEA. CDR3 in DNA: TGCAGCGTTGACGAGGGGGCTCGTTCATACAATGAGCAGTTCTTC. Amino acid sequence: CSVDEGARSYNEQFF.

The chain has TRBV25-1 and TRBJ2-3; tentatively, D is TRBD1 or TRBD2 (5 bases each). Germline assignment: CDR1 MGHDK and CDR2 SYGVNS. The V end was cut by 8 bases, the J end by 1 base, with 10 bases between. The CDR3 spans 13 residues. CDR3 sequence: CASRRGGTDTQYF. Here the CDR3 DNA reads TGTGCCAGCCGGCGAGGGGGCACAGATACGCAGTATTTT.

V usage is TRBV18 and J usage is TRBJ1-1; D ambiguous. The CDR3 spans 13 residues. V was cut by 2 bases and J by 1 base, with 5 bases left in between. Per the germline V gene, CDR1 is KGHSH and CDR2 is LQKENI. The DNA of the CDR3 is TGTGCCAGCTCACCAGACGGGAACACTGAAGCTTTCTTT. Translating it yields CASSPDGNTEAFF.

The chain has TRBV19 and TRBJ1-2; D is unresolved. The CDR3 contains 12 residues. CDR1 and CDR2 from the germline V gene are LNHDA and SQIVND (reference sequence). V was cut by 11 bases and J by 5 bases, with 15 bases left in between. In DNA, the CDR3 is TGTGCCGTCACAGAGGCGGGGTATGGCTACACCTTC. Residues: CAVTEAGYGYTF. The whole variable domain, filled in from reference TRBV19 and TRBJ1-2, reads DGGITQSPKYLFRKEGQNVTLSCEQNLNHDAMYWYRQDPGQGLRLIYYSQIVNDFQKGDIAEGYSVSREKKESFPLTVTSAQKNPTAFYLCAVTEAGYGYTFGSGTRLTVV.

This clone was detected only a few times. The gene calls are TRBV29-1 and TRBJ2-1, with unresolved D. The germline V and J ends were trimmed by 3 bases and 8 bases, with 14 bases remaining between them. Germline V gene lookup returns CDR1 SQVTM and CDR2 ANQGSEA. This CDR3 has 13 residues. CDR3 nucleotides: TGCAGCGTTGACCATTTCCCACGCGATGAGCAGTTCTTC. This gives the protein CSVDHFPRDEQFF.

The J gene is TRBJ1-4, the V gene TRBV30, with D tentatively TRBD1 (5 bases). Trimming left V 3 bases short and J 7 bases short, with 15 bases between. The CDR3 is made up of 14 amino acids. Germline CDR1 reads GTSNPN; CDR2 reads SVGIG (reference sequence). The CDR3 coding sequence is TGTGCCTGGAGAAGGCAGGGTTGGGTTGAAAAACTGTTTTTT. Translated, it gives CAWRRQGWVEKLFF.